The 12 T cell receptor beta chains given below trace back to one sample, sequenced in a study of cytomegalovirus exposure and HLA in healthy donors. The protocol was immunoSEQ multiplex PCR, while the TCRdb copy is restricted to in-frame clones and leaves out a portion. The sample consists of under 85,000 clones, approximately 94% of them appearing once. The sample taken for sequencing was PBMCs. The receptors here all came from a woman younger than 30 in good health and CMV-seropositive.

This CDR3 is CASSQDSRETQYF. Written as DNA, the CDR3 is TGCGCCAGCAGCCAAGATTCGCGGGAGACCCAGTACTTC. The V gene is TRBV4-3, the J gene TRBJ2-5; D gene uncertain. There are 13 residues in the CDR3. The germline gives CDR1 LGHNA, CDR2 YSLEER. Trimming stripped 0 bases from V and 5 bases from J, with 7 bases between.

The CDR3 is CASSTGLLQYTDTQYF. The CDR3 DNA is TGCGCCAGCAGCACCGGACTACTCCAATACACAGATACGCAGTATTTT. V usage is TRBV5-1 and J usage is TRBJ2-3; maybe TRBD2 (6 bases). CDR3 length: 16 residues. The V gene's germline CDR1 is SGHRS and CDR2 YFSETQ. The V end was cut by 4 bases, the J end by 2 bases, with 17 bases between.

The chain carries TRBV6-5 and TRBJ1-1; possibly TRBD1 for D (5 bases). This CDR3 is built from 14 residues. V dropped 5 bases and J dropped 1 base, with 11 bases sitting between them. The V gene's germline CDR1 is MNHEY and CDR2 SVGAGI. The CDR3, as DNA: TGTGCCAGCAGTGAGGGACTGCAGAACACTGAAGCTTTCTTT. Translation: CASSEGLQNTEAFF.

The J gene is TRBJ1-4, the V gene TRBV6-1; no firm D call. CDR1 MNHNS and CDR2 SASEGT come from the germline V gene. The V end lost 8 bases, the J end lost 4 bases, and 8 bases lay between the germline ends. The CDR3 loop spans 12 amino acids. The DNA for the CDR3 is TGTGCCAGCGGGCGGGGTAATGAAAAACTGTTTTTT. Amino acid sequence: CASGRGNEKLFF.

The chain recombines TRBV19 with TRBJ2-7, with 11 bases fitting TRBD2. This CDR3 region has 15 residues. The V gene end was trimmed by 5 bases and the J gene end by 4 bases; junction bases not matched to a gene: 7. Germline CDR1 LNHDA, CDR2 SQIVND (reference sequence). The CDR3 DNA is TGTGCCAGTAGTCCAGCGGGGACTAGCGGATACGAGCAGTACTTC. Amino acid sequence: CASSPAGTSGYEQYF.

The chain employs TRBV28 and TRBJ2-7, with 7 bases lining up with TRBD2. The CDR3 covers 14 residues. Germline CDR1 reads MDHEN; CDR2 reads SYDVKM. Germline trimming cut 6 bases from V and 6 bases from J; bases unmatched to any gene: 11. The CDR3 DNA sequence: TGTGCCAGCAGCCTGACACTCCCGGGGGGCGAGCAGTACTTC. Translation gives CASSLTLPGGEQYF.

The V gene is TRBV6-5, the J gene TRBJ2-7; 7 bases map to TRBD1. Germline CDR1 is MNHEY and CDR2 is SVGAGI. The CDR3 has 15 amino acids. V was pared by 0 bases and J by 2 bases, with 4 bases of the junction left unmatched. CDR3 protein: CASSYSWQGAYEQYF. The CDR3, as DNA: TGTGCCAGCAGTTACTCGTGGCAGGGGGCCTACGAGCAGTACTTC.

The J gene is TRBJ1-4, the V gene TRBV30, with 11 bases that match TRBD1. After removal of 2 bases from V and 8 bases from J, the junction contained 4 bases not matched to a gene. Germline CDR1 and CDR2: GTSNPN and SVGIG (reference sequence). The CDR3 is 14 amino acids. CDR3 amino acids: CAWSPGTGGEKLFF. CDR3 sequence (DNA): TGTGCCTGGAGTCCCGGGACAGGGGGGGAAAAACTGTTTTTT. The full variable domain, its missing parts supplied by reference TRBV30 and TRBJ1-4, is SQTIHQWPATLVQPVGSPLSLECTVEGTSNPNLYWYRQAAGRGLQLLFYSVGIGQISSEVPQNLSASRPQDRQFILSSKKLLLSDSGFYLCAWSPGTGGEKLFFGSGTQLSVL.

This clone showed up just once. V gene TRBV2 combines with J gene TRBJ1-1; no firm D call. The CDR3 is 12 residues long. Trimming removed 7 bases at V and 2 bases at J, with 8 bases between. Germline V CDR1 and CDR2: SNHLY, FYNNEI. The CDR3 DNA sequence: TGTGCCAGCATCACAGACAACACTGAAGCTTTCTTT. As protein: CASITDNTEAFF.

The chain has TRBV7-3 and TRBJ2-3, with 7 bases aligning to TRBD2. This CDR3 is built from 13 residues. Germline V lookup: CDR1 SGHTA, CDR2 FQGTGA. Germline trimming cut 1 base from V and 9 bases from J; bases unmatched to any gene: 4. The CDR3 nucleotides are TGTGCCAGCAGCTTAAATGGGGGGGAGACGCAGTATTTT. This gives the protein CASSLNGGETQYF.

The genes are TRBV6-5 and TRBJ2-7, with D possibly matching TRBD1 (5 bases). This CDR3 comprises 15 residues. Germline assignment: CDR1 MNHEY and CDR2 SVGAGI. V dropped 0 bases and J dropped 3 bases, with 12 bases sitting between them. DNA for the CDR3: TGTGCCAGCAGTTACTCGTACCAGGGTAACTACGAGCAGTACTTC. Protein sequence: CASSYSYQGNYEQYF.

The CDR3 spells CASSMGQGSGEQYF. DNA for the CDR3: TGTGCCAGTAGTATGGGCCAGGGGAGCGGTGAGCAGTACTTC. This chain joins TRBV19 and TRBJ2-7; tentatively, D is TRBD1 (6 bases). This CDR3 spans 14 amino acids. Germline V lookup: CDR1 LNHDA, CDR2 SQIVND (reference sequence). The V end was cut by 3 bases, the J end by 7 bases, with 16 bases between.